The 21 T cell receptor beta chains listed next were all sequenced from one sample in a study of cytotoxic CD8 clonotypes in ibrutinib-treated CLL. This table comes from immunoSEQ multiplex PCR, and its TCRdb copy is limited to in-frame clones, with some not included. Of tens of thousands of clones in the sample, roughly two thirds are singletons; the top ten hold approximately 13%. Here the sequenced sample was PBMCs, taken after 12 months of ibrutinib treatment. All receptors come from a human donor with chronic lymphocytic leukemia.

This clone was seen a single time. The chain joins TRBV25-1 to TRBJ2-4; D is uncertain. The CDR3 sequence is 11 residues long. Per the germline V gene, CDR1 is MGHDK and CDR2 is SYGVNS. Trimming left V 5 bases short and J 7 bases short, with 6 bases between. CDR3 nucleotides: TGTGCCAGCAGTTTTGTGAACATTCAGTACTTC. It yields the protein CASSFVNIQYF.

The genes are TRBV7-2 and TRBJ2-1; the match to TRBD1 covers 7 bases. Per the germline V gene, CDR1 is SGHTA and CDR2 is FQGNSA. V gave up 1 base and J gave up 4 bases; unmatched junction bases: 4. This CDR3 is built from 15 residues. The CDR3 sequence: CASSLDGTVYNEQFF. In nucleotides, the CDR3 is TGTGCCAGCAGCTTAGACGGGACAGTGTACAATGAGCAGTTCTTC.

CDR3 nucleotide sequence: TGCACCGTGATAATAGGACTAGCGGCCTACAATGAGCAGTTCTTC. It translates to CTVIIGLAAYNEQFF. The chain links TRBV29-1 to TRBJ2-1; 10 bases match TRBD2. Germline loops: CDR1 SQVTM, CDR2 ANQGSEA. This CDR3 has 15 residues.

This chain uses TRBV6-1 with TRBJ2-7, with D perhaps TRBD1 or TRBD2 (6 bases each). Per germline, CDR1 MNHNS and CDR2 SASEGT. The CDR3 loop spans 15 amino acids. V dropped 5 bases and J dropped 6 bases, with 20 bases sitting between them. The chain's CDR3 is CASSSVQGGHREQYF. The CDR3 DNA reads TGTGCCAGCAGTTCGGTTCAAGGGGGGCATCGCGAGCAGTACTTC.

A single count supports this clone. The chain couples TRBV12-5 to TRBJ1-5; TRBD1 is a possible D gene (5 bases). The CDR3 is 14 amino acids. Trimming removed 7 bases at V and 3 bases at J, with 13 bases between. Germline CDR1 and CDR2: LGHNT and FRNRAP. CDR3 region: CASAREGPNQPQHF. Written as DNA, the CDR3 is TGTGCTAGTGCGAGGGAGGGACCCAATCAGCCCCAGCATTTT.

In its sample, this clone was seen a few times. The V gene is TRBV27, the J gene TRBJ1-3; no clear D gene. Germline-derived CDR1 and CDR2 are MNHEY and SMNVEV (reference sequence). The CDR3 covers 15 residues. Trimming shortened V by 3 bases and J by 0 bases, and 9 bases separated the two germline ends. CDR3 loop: CASSFTGNSGNTIYF. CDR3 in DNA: TGTGCCAGCAGTTTTACGGGAAACTCTGGAAACACCATATATTTT.

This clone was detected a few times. The CDR3 is CASSRTDDSGPQHF. The CDR3 coding sequence is TGTGCCAGCAGTCGGACTGACGATAGCGGGCCCCAGCATTTT. The V gene is TRBV6-5, the J gene TRBJ1-5, with D uncertain. Germline V gene sequence: CDR1 MNHEY, CDR2 SVGAGI. Trimming shortened V by 5 bases and J by 9 bases, and 17 bases separated the two germline ends. The CDR3 sequence is 14 residues long.

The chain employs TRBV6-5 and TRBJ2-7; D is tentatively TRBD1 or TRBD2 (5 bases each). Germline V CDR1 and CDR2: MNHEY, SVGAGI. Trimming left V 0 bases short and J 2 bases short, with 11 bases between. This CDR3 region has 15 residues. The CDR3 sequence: CASSYSPQGAYEQYF. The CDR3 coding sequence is TGTGCCAGCAGTTACTCTCCGCAGGGAGCCTACGAGCAGTACTTC.

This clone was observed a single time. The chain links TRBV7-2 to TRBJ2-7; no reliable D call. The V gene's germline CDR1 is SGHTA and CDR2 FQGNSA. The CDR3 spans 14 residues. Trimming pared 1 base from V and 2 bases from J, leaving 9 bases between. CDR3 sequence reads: CASSLDGGTYEQYF. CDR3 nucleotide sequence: TGTGCCAGCAGCTTAGATGGCGGAACCTACGAGCAGTACTTC.

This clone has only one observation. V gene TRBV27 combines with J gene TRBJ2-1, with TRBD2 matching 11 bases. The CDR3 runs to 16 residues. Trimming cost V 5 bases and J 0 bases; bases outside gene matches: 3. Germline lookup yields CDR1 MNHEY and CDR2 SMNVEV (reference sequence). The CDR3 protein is CASSQLAGASYNEQFF. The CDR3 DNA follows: TGTGCCAGCAGTCAACTAGCGGGAGCCTCCTACAATGAGCAGTTCTTC.

The CDR3 DNA reads TGTGCCAGCAGAGGGACACTATACACTGAAGCTTTCTTT. Translating it yields CASRGTLYTEAFF. This chain uses TRBV27 with TRBJ1-1, with a weak D call TRBD1 (6 bases). The V end was cut by 6 bases, the J end by 3 bases, with 11 bases between. The CDR3 length is 13 residues. The germline gives CDR1 MNHEY, CDR2 SMNVEV (reference sequence).

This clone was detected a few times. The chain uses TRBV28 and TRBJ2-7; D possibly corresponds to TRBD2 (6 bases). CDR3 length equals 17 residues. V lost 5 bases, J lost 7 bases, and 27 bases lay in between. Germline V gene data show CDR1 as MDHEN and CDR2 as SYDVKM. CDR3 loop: CASSNFFERASVGEQYF. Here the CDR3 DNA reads TGTGCCAGCAGTAATTTTTTTGAGCGGGCCTCGGTGGGGGAGCAGTACTTC.

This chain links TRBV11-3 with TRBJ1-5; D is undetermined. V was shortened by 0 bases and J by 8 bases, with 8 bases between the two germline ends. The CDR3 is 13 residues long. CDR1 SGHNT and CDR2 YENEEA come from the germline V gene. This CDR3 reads CASSLDRGKPQHF. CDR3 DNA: TGTGCCAGCAGCTTAGACCGGGGTAAGCCCCAGCATTTT.

As DNA, the CDR3 is TGTGCCAGTAGTATAGGCAGAAACACCGGGGAGCTGTTTTTT. It yields the protein CASSIGRNTGELFF. The chain carries TRBV19 and TRBJ2-2; no firm D call. Germline V CDR1 and CDR2: LNHDA, SQIVND (reference sequence). This CDR3 is 14 amino acids long. The ends were cut back, 1 base at V and 2 bases at J, with 5 bases in the middle.

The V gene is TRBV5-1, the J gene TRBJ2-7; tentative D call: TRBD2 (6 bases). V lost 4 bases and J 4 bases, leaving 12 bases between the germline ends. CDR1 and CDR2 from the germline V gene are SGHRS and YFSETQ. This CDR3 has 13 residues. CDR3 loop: CASSRDSQYEQYF. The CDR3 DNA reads TGCGCCAGCAGCCGGGACTCCCAATACGAGCAGTACTTC.

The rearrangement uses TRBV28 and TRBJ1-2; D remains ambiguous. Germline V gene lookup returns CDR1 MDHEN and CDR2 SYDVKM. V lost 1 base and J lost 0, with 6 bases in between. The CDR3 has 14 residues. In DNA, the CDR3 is TGTGCCAGCAGTTTATATGGGGCTAACTATGGCTACACCTTC. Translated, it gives CASSLYGANYGYTF.

CDR3 region: CASSPGQGPSYEQYF. CDR3 bases: TGTGCCAGCAGCCCTGGTCAGGGACCCTCCTACGAGCAGTACTTC. This chain links TRBV14 with TRBJ2-7; the D call may be TRBD1 or TRBD2 (5 bases each). Trimming removed 4 bases at V and 0 bases at J, with 13 bases between. The CDR3 extends over 15 amino acids. Germline V lookup: CDR1 SGHDN, CDR2 FVKESK. Full variable domain (missing parts from reference TRBV14 and TRBJ2-7): EAGVTQFPSHSVIEKGQTVTLRCDPISGHDNLYWYRRVMGKEIKFLLHFVKESKQDESGMPNNRFLAERTGGTYSTLKVQPAELEDSGVYFCASSPGQGPSYEQYFGPGTRLTVT.

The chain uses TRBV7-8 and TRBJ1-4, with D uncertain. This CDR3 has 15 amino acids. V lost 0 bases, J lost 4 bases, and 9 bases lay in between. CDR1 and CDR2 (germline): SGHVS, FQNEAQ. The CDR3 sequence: CASSLARGLNEKLFF. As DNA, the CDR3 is TGTGCCAGCAGCTTAGCACGGGGTCTTAATGAAAAACTGTTTTTT.

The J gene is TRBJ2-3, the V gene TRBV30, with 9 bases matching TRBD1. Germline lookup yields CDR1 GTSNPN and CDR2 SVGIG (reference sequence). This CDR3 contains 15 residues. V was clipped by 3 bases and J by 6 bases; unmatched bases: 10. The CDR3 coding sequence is TGTGCCTGGAGGCCAGGGACAGGGTTGGGGGATACGCAGTATTTT. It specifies CAWRPGTGLGDTQYF.

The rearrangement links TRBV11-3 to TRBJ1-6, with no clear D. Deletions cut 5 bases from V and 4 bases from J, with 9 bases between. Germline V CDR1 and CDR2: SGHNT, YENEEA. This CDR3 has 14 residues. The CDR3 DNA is TGTGCCAGCAGCAAAGGAGGGTATAATTCACCCCTCCACTTT. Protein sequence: CASSKGGYNSPLHF.

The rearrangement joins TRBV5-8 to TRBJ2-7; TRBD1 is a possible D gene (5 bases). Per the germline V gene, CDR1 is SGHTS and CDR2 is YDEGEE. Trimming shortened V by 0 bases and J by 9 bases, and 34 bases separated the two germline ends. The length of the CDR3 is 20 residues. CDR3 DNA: TGTGCCAGCAGCTTGGCAACAGGACCCCCCACAAGAATCCGGTCAACCTGGCAGTACTTC. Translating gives CASSLATGPPTRIRSTWQYF.